A single sample is the source of the 11 T cell receptor beta chains below, sequenced in a study of blood T cell repertoires in COVID-19. Repertoires were generated with immunoSEQ multiplex PCR, while TCRdb's copy carries only in-frame clones and drops some. Of tens of thousands of clones listed, approximately 90% are singletons. Sequencing used peripheral blood. Receptors originate from a man aged 45-65 years with acute or convalescent COVID-19.

This chain uses TRBV5-5 with TRBJ2-7; 10 nucleotides agree with TRBD2. The CDR3 runs 15 residues. The germline gives CDR1 SGHKS, CDR2 YYEKEE (reference sequence). V lost 4 bases, J lost 2 bases, and 6 bases stayed unmatched. As DNA, the CDR3 is TGTGCCAGCAGCCAGACTAGCGGGCTAGCCTACGAGCAGTACTTC. This translates into CASSQTSGLAYEQYF.

V gene TRBV6-5 combines with J gene TRBJ2-7, with D tentatively TRBD1 (5 bases). The V gene's germline CDR1 is MNHEY and CDR2 SVGAGI. The CDR3 is 14 amino acids. V was shortened by 5 bases and J by 2 bases, with 13 bases between the two germline ends. The CDR3, as DNA: TGTGCCAGCAGTCGGCAGGGATTAACCTACGAGCAGTACTTC. It codes for CASSRQGLTYEQYF.

The genes are TRBV19 and TRBJ2-3, with D perhaps TRBD2 (7 bases). Trimming cost V 3 bases and J 4 bases, with 20 bases left between them. The CDR3 has 17 residues. The V gene's germline CDR1 is LNHDA and CDR2 SQIVND (reference sequence). CDR3 sequence (DNA): TGTGCCAGTAGTATTCGGCCCGACCGGGGGGCCCCAGATACGCAGTATTTT. Translation: CASSIRPDRGAPDTQYF. The whole variable domain, remainder taken from reference TRBV19 and TRBJ2-3, is DGGITQSPKYLFRKEGQNVTLSCEQNLNHDAMYWYRQDPGQGLRLIYYSQIVNDFQKGDIAEGYSVSREKKESFPLTVTSAQKNPTAFYLCASSIRPDRGAPDTQYFGPGTRLTVL.

The rearrangement uses TRBV5-1 and TRBJ2-1; 11 bases are shared with TRBD2. CDR3 length equals 20 residues. V was pared by 0 bases and J by 8 bases, with 19 bases of the junction left unmatched. The V gene's germline CDR1 is SGHRS and CDR2 YFSETQ. This CDR3 is CASSLGPPIGASGGIYEQFF. In DNA form, the CDR3 reads TGCGCCAGCAGCTTGGGGCCCCCTATTGGGGCTAGCGGGGGGATTTATGAGCAGTTCTTC.

The chain is built from TRBV5-1 and TRBJ1-2; 7 nucleotides agree with TRBD1. V lost 4 bases to trimming and J lost 6 bases; unmatched junction nucleotides: 9. The V gene's germline CDR1 is SGHRS and CDR2 YFSETQ. The CDR3 totals 14 residues. Here the CDR3 reads CASSNSTGSNGYTF. The CDR3 bases are TGCGCCAGCAGCAACTCGACAGGGAGCAATGGCTACACCTTC.

The count of this clone is one. The gene calls are TRBV6-5 and TRBJ1-4; the match to TRBD1 covers 8 bases. The CDR3 is 12 residues long. Germline-derived CDR1 and CDR2 are MNHEY and SVGAGI. V lost 9 bases and J lost 4; bases outside the gene matches: 1. The CDR3 sequence is CASDRGNEKLFF. CDR3 bases: TGTGCCAGTGACAGGGGTAATGAAAAACTGTTTTTT.

The rearrangement links TRBV24-1 to TRBJ1-2, with no clear D. This CDR3 is built from 13 residues. The germline V gene encodes CDR1 KGHDR and CDR2 SFDVKD. Deletions cut 5 bases from V and 2 bases from J, with 8 bases between. CDR3 DNA: TGTGCCACCAGTGTTTGGGCCAACTATGGCTACACCTTC. This codes for CATSVWANYGYTF.

J is TRBJ1-5 and V is TRBV28, with 9 bases aligning to TRBD1. CDR3 length equals 14 residues. V was clipped by 11 bases and J by 5 bases; unmatched bases: 10. CDR1 and CDR2 from the germline V gene are MDHEN and SYDVKM. CDR3 region: CAGSTGGGHQPQHF. Written as DNA, the CDR3 is TGTGCCGGATCGACAGGGGGAGGTCATCAGCCCCAGCATTTT.

J is TRBJ2-2 and V is TRBV12-3 or TRBV12-4, with unresolved D. Trimming shortened V by 3 bases and J by 5 bases, and 4 bases separated the two germline ends. The CDR3 has 12 residues. The CDR3 region is CASSFGTGELFF. Here the CDR3 DNA reads TGTGCCAGCAGTTTCGGGACCGGGGAGCTGTTTTTT.

The chain employs TRBV2 and TRBJ1-2, with a weak D call TRBD1 (6 bases). The V end was cut by 2 bases, the J end by 6 bases, with 25 bases between. The CDR3 consists of 18 residues. Germline V gene data show CDR1 as SNHLY and CDR2 as FYNNEI. The CDR3 protein is CASSEMGKDIPTGDGYTF. The CDR3 DNA reads as TGTGCCAGCAGTGAAATGGGTAAGGACATCCCGACAGGCGATGGCTACACCTTC.

V and J are TRBV19 and TRBJ1-3, with 8 bases fitting TRBD1. From germline, CDR1 is LNHDA and CDR2 SQIVND (reference sequence). The junction had 16 bases not matched to a gene; V was cut back by 0 bases and J by 3 bases. This CDR3 is built from 20 residues. The CDR3, as DNA: TGTGCCAGTAGTATAGATGAGTTGCGGACCGGGACAGGATTTGGAAACACCATATATTTT. It codes for CASSIDELRTGTGFGNTIYF.